Shown below are 32 T cell receptor beta chains from a single sample sequenced in a study of blood T cell repertoires in COVID-19. Assay used: immunoSEQ multiplex PCR; TCRdb lists only in-frame clones, some missing. The sample has approximately 130,000 clones, roughly four fifths seen once. The specimen sequenced was peripheral blood. The receptors originated from a human donor in a cohort sampled during active COVID-19.

The chain uses TRBV16 and TRBJ1-2; a possible D gene is TRBD1 (5 bases). V gave up 4 bases and J gave up 2 bases, with 8 bases separating them. CDR1 is KGHSY and CDR2 is FQNENV in the germline V gene. The length of the CDR3 is 13 residues. CDR3 in amino acids: CASSPDRNYGYTF. The DNA of the CDR3 is TGTGCCAGCAGCCCAGACAGAAACTATGGCTACACCTTC.

This rearrangement joins TRBV19 to TRBJ2-7, with D uncertain. Germline assignment: CDR1 LNHDA and CDR2 SQIVND (reference sequence). V was pared by 1 base and J by 0 bases, with 7 bases between. There are 14 residues in the CDR3. The CDR3 sequence is CASSIVPDSYEQYF. CDR3 DNA: TGTGCCAGTAGTATAGTCCCAGACTCCTACGAGCAGTACTTC.

The V and J genes are TRBV6-5 and TRBJ1-3, with D possibly matching TRBD1 (6 bases). The CDR3 loop spans 14 amino acids. Trimming stripped 6 bases from V and 2 bases from J, with 11 bases between. Germline values: CDR1 MNHEY, CDR2 SVGAGI. This CDR3 reads CASRREGAGNTIYF. The CDR3 DNA reads as TGTGCCAGCAGGCGGGAGGGGGCTGGAAACACCATATATTTT.

The chain is built from TRBV4-1 and TRBJ2-7; 8 nucleotides align to TRBD1. Trimming removed 4 bases from V and 0 bases from J; junction bases left unmatched: 8. CDR3 length: 16 residues. CDR1 is MGHRA, CDR2 YSYEKL, per germline. Written as DNA, the CDR3 is TGCGCCAGCAGCCGCAGCCCTGGACAGGGCTCCTACGAGCAGTACTTC. It translates to CASSRSPGQGSYEQYF.

The chain has TRBV11-2 and TRBJ1-1, with D perhaps TRBD1 (6 bases). This CDR3 spans 13 amino acids. The V gene's germline CDR1 is SGHAT and CDR2 FQNNGV. The ends were cut back, 5 bases at V and 1 base at J, with 8 bases in the middle. The CDR3 coding sequence is TGTGCCAGCAGCCGGACAGAGAACACTGAAGCTTTCTTT. Its translation: CASSRTENTEAFF.

This rearrangement joins TRBV11-2 to TRBJ1-4, with a possible D match to TRBD1 (5 bases). Trimming took 4 bases from V and 5 from J, leaving 17 bases between them. This CDR3 contains 16 residues. The germline gives CDR1 SGHAT, CDR2 FQNNGV. The CDR3 region has the DNA TGTGCCAGCAGCTCCATTACGGACATCTGGAATGAAAAACTGTTTTTT. Amino acid sequence: CASSSITDIWNEKLFF.

V and J are TRBV5-1 and TRBJ1-2; D is unresolved. This CDR3 contains 13 residues. Between the trimmed V and J ends, which lost 0 bases and 6 bases, there was a span of 9 bases. Germline assignment: CDR1 SGHRS and CDR2 YFSETQ. The CDR3 spells CASSLGGSDGYTF. The CDR3 DNA reads TGCGCCAGCAGCTTGGGAGGGTCCGATGGCTACACCTTC.

This clone has only a few counts. The V and J genes are TRBV6-2 or TRBV6-3 and TRBJ2-7; 7 bases are a match to TRBD2. Trimming at V came to 2 bases and at J to 7 bases, leaving 11 bases not matched to a gene. The germline CDR1 and CDR2 sequences are MNHEY and SVGEGT. The CDR3 covers 15 residues. The CDR3 DNA is TGTGCCAGCAGTTACCTCCCCGGACTAGGGCAGGAGCAGTACTTC. As protein: CASSYLPGLGQEQYF.

The rearrangement links TRBV28 to TRBJ2-2; D gene unclear. Germline assignment: CDR1 MDHEN and CDR2 SYDVKM. V lost 3 bases to trimming and J lost 3 bases, with 2 bases between them. The CDR3 is 12 amino acids. DNA for the CDR3: TGTGCCAGCAGTTTCTACACCGGGGAGCTGTTTTTT. Protein sequence: CASSFYTGELFF.

The chain links TRBV4-1 to TRBJ2-7; 8 nucleotides line up with TRBD1. The trim removed 0 bases at V and 1 base at J, leaving 11 bases unmatched. Germline values: CDR1 MGHRA, CDR2 YSYEKL. The CDR3 consists of 18 residues. The CDR3 reads CASSQDAAETGDSYEQYF. The CDR3 DNA sequence: TGCGCCAGCAGCCAAGATGCTGCCGAGACAGGGGATTCCTACGAGCAGTACTTC.

The chain joins TRBV5-4 to TRBJ1-6, with TRBD1 as a possible D gene (6 bases). The germline V gene has CDR1 SGHNT and CDR2 YYREEE (reference sequence). The CDR3 consists of 14 residues. The V end lost 0 bases, the J end lost 10 bases, and 11 bases lay between the germline ends. Here the CDR3 reads CASSLAGGGSPLHF. DNA for the CDR3: TGTGCCAGCAGCTTGGCTGGGGGCGGATCACCCCTCCACTTT.

This clone occurred a few times. This chain connects TRBV11-3 to TRBJ2-7; the match to TRBD1 covers 10 bases. The CDR3 length is 16 residues. The V gene end was trimmed by 1 base and the J gene end by 2 bases; junction bases not matched to a gene: 5. Looked up from germline, CDR1 is SGHNT and CDR2 is YENEEA. In DNA form, the CDR3 reads TGTGCCAGCAGCTTAGGGCGGGACAGGGGAGCCTACGAGCAGTACTTC. Translated: CASSLGRDRGAYEQYF.

This chain uses TRBV5-1 with TRBJ1-1; D not certain. Trimming cost V 1 base and J 1 base, with 11 bases left between them. Germline loops: CDR1 SGHRS, CDR2 YFSETQ. The CDR3 runs 15 residues. Here the CDR3 reads CASSLSRTRNTEAFF. The CDR3, as DNA: TGCGCCAGCAGCTTGAGCCGGACTCGGAACACTGAAGCTTTCTTT.

V usage is TRBV12-3 or TRBV12-4 and J usage is TRBJ2-7; possible D gene TRBD2, 6 bases. CDR3 length equals 13 residues. V dropped 2 bases and J dropped 3 bases, with 8 bases sitting between them. CDR3 coding DNA: TGTGCCAGCAGTTTACAGGGAGGCTACGAGCAGTACTTC. This translates into CASSLQGGYEQYF.

CDR3 nucleotide sequence: TGCGCCAGCAGCTTGGCCCGAAAAGAGGCTAGACCGAAGAAGAACACTGAAGCTTTCTTT. Translation gives CASSLARKEARPKKNTEAFF. The rearrangement links TRBV5-1 to TRBJ1-1; no clear D gene. The germline CDR1 and CDR2 sequences are SGHRS and YFSETQ. CDR3 length: 20 amino acids. Trimming pared 0 bases from V and 1 base from J, leaving 25 bases between.

This chain joins TRBV4-2 and TRBJ2-3; perhaps TRBD2 as D (5 bases). Germline values: CDR1 LGHNA, CDR2 YNFKEQ. Trimming stripped 0 bases from V and 0 bases from J, with 13 bases between. The CDR3 is 17 amino acids. This chain's CDR3 is CASSQEMAGPSTDTQYF. The CDR3 nucleotides are TGTGCCAGCAGCCAAGAAATGGCGGGTCCTAGCACAGATACGCAGTATTTT.

This rearrangement joins TRBV9 to TRBJ1-1; tentative D call: TRBD1 (6 bases). The V gene's germline CDR1 is SGDLS and CDR2 YYNGEE. V was cut by 0 bases and J by 3 bases, with 24 bases left in between. The CDR3 is made up of 19 amino acids. CDR3 in amino acids: CASSVAPLGGGAGYTEAFF. The CDR3 region has the DNA TGTGCCAGCAGCGTAGCCCCGTTAGGGGGGGGCGCAGGTTACACTGAAGCTTTCTTT.

This clone has at least ten counts. The chain is built from TRBV7-2 and TRBJ1-6; D perhaps matches TRBD1 (5 bases). Germline assignment: CDR1 SGHTA and CDR2 FQGNSA. V was shortened by 11 bases and J by 7 bases, with 21 bases between the two germline ends. This CDR3 comprises 15 residues. DNA of the CDR3: TGTGCCTCCCCCTGGGGGGGAGGGGTAAATTCACCCCTCCACTTT. Translating gives CASPWGGGVNSPLHF.

The V and J genes are TRBV12-5 and TRBJ2-3; 9 bases fit TRBD2. V lost 5 bases, J lost 2 bases, and 8 bases stayed unmatched. Germline-derived CDR1 and CDR2 are LGHNT and FRNRAP. This CDR3 has 16 residues. This chain's CDR3 is CASGPAAGGTTDTQYF. The CDR3 DNA reads TGTGCTAGTGGTCCGGCAGCGGGAGGTACCACAGATACGCAGTATTTT.

The chain has TRBV28 and TRBJ1-2; TRBD1 matches at 9 bases. With V trimmed by 5 bases and J by 5 bases, 15 bases remained unmatched. The germline gives CDR1 MDHEN, CDR2 SYDVKM. The CDR3 extends over 17 amino acids. DNA for the CDR3: TGTGCCAGCAGTCCGTGGACATTCCGGGACAGGGAATATGGCTACACCTTC. It is translated as CASSPWTFRDREYGYTF.

The chain employs TRBV5-4 and TRBJ1-1; a possible D gene is TRBD1 (6 bases). Germline CDR1 reads SGHNT; CDR2 reads YYREEE (reference sequence). V was shortened by 0 bases and J by 10 bases, with 16 bases between the two germline ends. The CDR3 has 14 amino acids. CDR3 residues: CASSLAGGSKGAFF. The CDR3 nucleotides are TGTGCCAGCAGCTTGGCTGGGGGCTCAAAGGGAGCTTTCTTT.

The chain couples TRBV18 to TRBJ1-4; TRBD1 is a possible D gene (5 bases). The V and J ends lost 2 bases and 2 bases respectively, with 12 bases between them. Germline-derived CDR1 and CDR2 are KGHSH and LQKENI. The CDR3 is 16 residues long. The CDR3 bases are TGTGCCAGCTCACCAATACAGGCGAGGACTAATGAAAAACTGTTTTTT. It is translated as CASSPIQARTNEKLFF.

The V gene is TRBV7-2, the J gene TRBJ1-5, with D uncertain. This CDR3 has 12 amino acids. Trimming pared 2 bases from V and 5 bases from J, leaving 4 bases between. The germline gives CDR1 SGHTA, CDR2 FQGNSA. In DNA form, the CDR3 reads TGTGCCAGCAGCTTATCTCATCAGCCCCAGCATTTT. Translated, it gives CASSLSHQPQHF.

This clone was counted a single time. The V and J genes are TRBV27 and TRBJ2-7; maybe TRBD1 (6 bases). CDR3 length: 13 residues. CDR1 and CDR2 from the germline V gene are MNHEY and SMNVEV (reference sequence). The V end was cut by 4 bases, the J end by 6 bases, with 13 bases between. CDR3 region: CASSSKTGSEQYF. Written as DNA, the CDR3 is TGTGCCAGCAGTTCGAAGACAGGAAGCGAGCAGTACTTC.

CDR3 in amino acids: CASSPIHRGIYGYTF. The CDR3 DNA is TGTGCCAGCTCACCAATCCACAGGGGGATCTATGGCTACACCTTC. The chain recombines TRBV18 with TRBJ1-2; 8 bases match TRBD1. V shed 2 bases and J 4 bases; nucleotides not matched to a gene: 6. This CDR3 contains 15 residues. Germline CDR1 KGHSH, CDR2 LQKENI.

The rearrangement links TRBV9 to TRBJ1-1, with unresolved D. The CDR3 covers 12 residues. The germline V and J ends were trimmed by 7 bases and 0 bases, with 7 bases remaining between them. Germline loops: CDR1 SGDLS, CDR2 YYNGEE. In DNA form, the CDR3 reads TGTGCCAGCCGAGTCATGAACACTGAAGCTTTCTTT. It specifies CASRVMNTEAFF. Together with reference TRBV9 and TRBJ1-1, the CDR3 gives the full variable domain: DSGVTQTPKHLITATGQRVTLRCSPRSGDLSVYWYQQSLDQGLQFLIQYYNGEERAKGNILERFSAQQFPDLHSELNLSSLELGDSALYFCASRVMNTEAFFGQGTRLTVV.

This clone occurred once. This chain links TRBV14 with TRBJ2-7; perhaps TRBD1 as D (6 bases). CDR3 length: 15 amino acids. The ends were cut back, 3 bases at V and 1 base at J, with 13 bases in the middle. Germline loops: CDR1 SGHDN, CDR2 FVKESK. The CDR3 sequence is CASSQGAGPSYEQYF. The CDR3 nucleotides are TGTGCCAGCAGCCAGGGGGCAGGCCCTTCCTACGAGCAGTACTTC.

The chain combines TRBV27 with TRBJ2-7, with D uncertain. CDR1 MNHEY and CDR2 SMNVEV come from the germline V gene (reference sequence). V was pared by 9 bases and J by 6 bases, with 6 bases between. CDR3 size: 9 residues. The DNA of the CDR3 is TGTGCCAGTTCCCTCGAGCAGTACTTC. This codes for CASSLEQYF.

The chain has TRBV28 and TRBJ2-7; D is undetermined. Trimming removed 3 bases at V and 3 bases at J, with 3 bases between. CDR3 length: 11 residues. CDR1 is MDHEN and CDR2 is SYDVKM in the germline V gene. The DNA of the CDR3 is TGTGCCAGCAGTTTCCACTACGAGCAGTACTTC. Translation gives CASSFHYEQYF.

The V and J genes are TRBV3-1 (or the pseudogene TRBV3-2) and TRBJ1-2, with D possibly matching TRBD1 (6 bases). The CDR3 sequence is 13 residues long. The V end was cut by 1 base, the J end by 5 bases, with 8 bases between. Germline V lookup: CDR1 LGHDT, CDR2 YNNKEL (reference sequence). The CDR3 loop reads CASSQGQGYGYTF. The CDR3, as DNA: TGTGCCAGCAGCCAAGGGCAGGGGTATGGCTACACCTTC.

The chain carries TRBV7-8 and TRBJ1-2; 7 bases are shared with TRBD1. The trim removed 5 bases at V and 4 bases at J, leaving 10 bases unmatched. Germline V gives CDR1 SGHVS, CDR2 FQNEAQ. There are 15 residues in the CDR3. The CDR3 DNA reads as TGTGCCAGCAGCATACAGGGGCCCGGGACCTATGGCTACACCTTC. Its translation: CASSIQGPGTYGYTF.

The chain employs TRBV29-1 and TRBJ2-1; D might be TRBD1 (5 bases). Germline CDR1 is SQVTM and CDR2 is ANQGSEA. The CDR3 is made up of 13 amino acids. Trimming removed 6 bases from V and 5 bases from J, with 14 bases in between. The CDR3 nucleotides are TGCAGCGTAGTAAGAGGACAAAACAATGAGCAGTTCTTC. It encodes CSVVRGQNNEQFF.